The 19 T cell receptor beta chains below all came from one sample that was sequenced in a study of tumor-infiltrating lymphocytes in primary liver carcinoma. Unsorted whole blood yielded blood RNA, and germline DNA was extracted as well. The investigators made TCR beta cDNA from around 530 ng total RNA, using a constant-region primer. Three nested multiplex PCR rounds, a slightly modified ARM-PCR, produced the libraries for TCR beta. PCR rounds one and two used TRBV1-TRBV30 forward primers with a C-beta reverse primer for roughly 10 cycles each. One entry per CDR3 protein, called by TCRdb with MiXCR from the multiplex PCR reads. The sample holds around 330,000 distinct CDR3 sequences, 58% seen once. Sample: peripheral blood. Every receptor here comes from a woman younger than 45 with primary liver carcinoma and hepatitis B virus infection.

Only a few counts were recorded for this clonotype. This may come from a read error, since a much larger clone is one base off. CDR3 sequence: CSVYTWIDTQYF. The CDR3 nucleotides read TGCAGCGTATACACTTGGATAGATACGCAGTATTTT. The chain couples TRBV29-1 to TRBJ2-3; D uncertain. The CDR3 runs to 12 residues. The V end lost 6 bases, the J end lost 5 bases, and 12 bases lay between the germline ends. Germline V gene lookup returns CDR1 SQVTM and CDR2 ANQGSEA.

This clonotype was detected ten times or more. The V gene is TRBV4-2, the J gene TRBJ1-4; 8 bases agree with TRBD1. V trimming: 3 bases; J trimming: 5 bases; junction bases outside the gene matches: 5. The length of the CDR3 is 15 residues. Germline CDR1 reads LGHNA; CDR2 reads YNFKEQ. CDR3 DNA: TGTGCCAGCAGCCACTCACAGGGGGGGAATGAAAAACTGTTTTTT. It specifies CASSHSQGGNEKLFF.

As regards this clonotype: As the CDR3 is not closed by the conserved phenylalanine or tryptophan, this likely results from a read error. The rearrangement joins TRBV11-2 to TRBJ2-3; D not certain. Trimming removed 6 bases at V and 6 bases at J, with 16 bases between. The CDR3 runs to 14 residues. Germline CDR1 SGHAT, CDR2 FQNNGV. The CDR3, as DNA: TGTGCCAGCAGTTTAAATTTCGGGCGGGATACGCAGTATTAT. Protein sequence: CASSLNFGRDTQYY.

This clonotype was found once. The rearrangement joins TRBV6-5 to TRBJ2-7; a possible D gene is TRBD2 (6 bases). V was shortened by 1 base and J by 1 base, with 11 bases between the two germline ends. Looked up from germline, CDR1 is MNHEY and CDR2 is SVGAGI. The CDR3 has 15 amino acids. DNA of the CDR3: TGTGCCAGCAGTTACTTGGGGGGTAGTTCCTACGAGCAGTACTTC. Its translation is CASSYLGGSSYEQYF.

This chain uses TRBV5-6 with TRBJ2-2, with D possibly matching TRBD2 (6 bases). CDR3 length: 16 amino acids. Germline CDR1 is SGHDT and CDR2 is YYEEEE. V lost 1 base, J lost 4 bases, and 14 bases lay in between. The CDR3 bases are TGTGCCAGCAGCTTGAGTAATAGCGGCACCACCGGGGAGCTGTTTTTT. Its protein is CASSLSNSGTTGELFF.

The chain has TRBV5-1 and TRBJ2-3; a possible D gene is TRBD2 (5 bases). Germline V CDR1 and CDR2: SGHRS, YFSETQ. V lost 7 bases, J lost 4 bases, and 10 bases lay in between. The CDR3 has 12 residues. The CDR3 DNA sequence: TGCGCCAGCTCCGGGGTGGCAGATACGCAGTATTTT. Protein: CASSGVADTQYF.

Note on this clonotype: This sequence may be a read error, since a much larger clone differs from it by one base. The chain recombines TRBV11-2 with TRBJ1-6; TRBD1 is a possible D gene (6 bases). Germline CDR1 SGHAT, CDR2 FQNNGV. V lost 5 bases, J lost 9 bases, and 20 bases lay in between. This CDR3 spans 16 amino acids. CDR3 loop: CASSPGDSVVGSPLHF. The CDR3 nucleotides read TGTGCCAGCAGCCCAGGGGATTCAGTAGTGGGTTCACCCCTCCACTTT.

Worth noting for this clonotype: The CDR3 carries no conserved terminal phenylalanine or tryptophan, so it likely arises from a read error. V usage is TRBV6-2 or TRBV6-3 and J usage is TRBJ1-5, with TRBD1 as a possible D gene (5 bases). CDR1 MNHEY and CDR2 SVGEGT come from the germline V gene. CDR3 size: 13 residues. V was shortened by 2 bases and J by 5 bases, with 7 bases between the two germline ends. The CDR3 reads CASSYDSYQPQHS. The CDR3 bases are TGTGCCAGCAGTTACGACAGCTATCAGCCCCAGCATTCT.

In the case of this clonotype: A single base separates this from a much larger clone, so it may be a read error. The chain recombines TRBV4-1 with TRBJ2-5, with 8 positions matching TRBD2. Trimming cost V 2 bases and J 6 bases; bases outside gene matches: 14. This CDR3 contains 17 residues. Per germline, CDR1 MGHRA and CDR2 YSYEKL. The CDR3 DNA reads as TGCGCCAGCAGCCAACCGCGCCAGGGACTAGGCCAGAAGACCCAGTACTTC. It is translated as CASSQPRQGLGQKTQYF.

The V gene is TRBV24-1, the J gene TRBJ2-5, with TRBD1 matching 10 bases. Losses at the gene ends were 1 base for V and 5 bases for J; bases not matched to a gene: 6. From germline, CDR1 is KGHDR and CDR2 SFDVKD. The CDR3 runs 16 residues. The CDR3 region is CATSDFGTGEPETQYF. The CDR3 bases are TGTGCCACCAGTGATTTTGGGACAGGGGAGCCGGAGACCCAGTACTTC.

As concerns this clonotype: Given the absence of the conserved phenylalanine or tryptophan at the CDR3 end, a read error is likely. The chain carries TRBV6-1 and TRBJ1-5; the match to TRBD1 covers 7 bases. CDR3 length: 17 residues. V lost 6 bases, J lost 3 bases, and 14 bases stayed unmatched. From germline, CDR1 is MNHNS and CDR2 SASEGT. CDR3 region: CASSLPLGQNYNQPQHL. DNA of the CDR3: TGTGCCAGCAGCCTTCCCCTGGGACAGAACTACAATCAGCCCCAGCATCTT.

This clonotype was observed a single time. At one end, the junction sequence differs from germline, possibly due to a read error. The chain employs TRBV11-2 and TRBJ2-5, with 7 bases that match TRBD1. Germline values: CDR1 SGHAT, CDR2 FQNNGV. This CDR3 is 13 amino acids long. The CDR3: CASNSYRGETQYF. The CDR3 region has the DNA TGCGCCAGCAACTCGTACAGGGGAGAGACCCAGTACTTC.

Note on this clonotype: With a much larger clone just one base away, this may be a read error. The V call is TRBV6-1, the J call TRBJ1-5, with a tentative D call TRBD1 (5 bases). Trimming pared 10 bases from V and 2 bases from J, leaving 21 bases between. Looked up from germline, CDR1 is MNHNS and CDR2 is SASEGT. The CDR3 length is 16 residues. CDR3 coding DNA: TGTGCCACCGTTGTAGTGGGGGGAATGGGCAATCAGCCCCAGCATTTT. Its translation: CATVVVGGMGNQPQHF.

A word on this clonotype: This CDR3 is missing its conserved last phenylalanine or tryptophan, likely due to a read error. The CDR3 bases are TGCGCCAGCAGCCAAGATTTAAGGGGGTGGGAGCAGTACTTA. The encoded protein is CASSQDLRGWEQYL. This rearrangement joins TRBV4-1 to TRBJ2-7; TRBD1 is a possible D gene (6 bases). V was trimmed by 0 bases and J by 7 bases, leaving 13 bases between them. This CDR3 is built from 14 residues. Germline CDR1 and CDR2: MGHRA and YSYEKL.

This clonotype was counted between two and nine times. The chain is built from TRBV5-6 and TRBJ2-1, with D tentatively TRBD2 (5 bases). Deletions cut 4 bases from V and 6 bases from J, with 17 bases between. The CDR3 extends over 15 amino acids. The germline V gene encodes CDR1 SGHDT and CDR2 YYEEEE. The CDR3, as DNA: TGTGCCAGCAGCGGACTCATAAACAAGTTCAATGAGCAGTTCTTC. It specifies CASSGLINKFNEQFF. Full variable domain (outside the CDR3, taken from reference TRBV5-6 and TRBJ2-1): DAGVTQSPTHLIKTRGQQVTLRCSPKSGHDTVSWYQQALGQGPQFIFQYYEEEERQRGNFPDRFSGHQFPNYSSELNVNALLLGDSALYLCASSGLINKFNEQFFGPGTRLTVL.

Regarding this clonotype: One end of the junction is discordant with germline, which a read error may explain. The chain employs TRBV4-1 and TRBJ1-1; maybe TRBD1 (6 bases). CDR3 size: 17 residues. Germline CDR1 is MGHRA and CDR2 is YSYEKL. CDR3 sequence reads: CASCQGFAGARMNGAFF. The CDR3, as DNA: TGCGCCAGCTGCCAAGGTTTTGCGGGGGCGAGGATGAATGGAGCTTTCTTT.

On this clonotype: One end of the junction fails to match germline, which may point to a read error. The chain links TRBV4-1 to TRBJ2-7; D gene ambiguous. The CDR3 spans 14 residues. Germline-derived CDR1 and CDR2 are MGHRA and YSYEKL. The CDR3 bases are TGCGCCAGCGGCCGACTGAGGAGCTCCTACGAGCAATACTTC. Amino acid sequence: CASGRLRSSYEQYF.

Comment on this clonotype: The conserved phenylalanine or tryptophan normally closing the CDR3 is absent here, so this likely arose from a read error. No DNA is shown, since the ends of the CDR3 on it are uncertain; the CDR3 is the one TCRdb lists. The CDR3: CASSETGTGVNEQYL. The chain uses TRBV10-1 and TRBJ2-7; no DNA check was done on the table's D call, TRBD1. From germline, CDR1 is WNHNN and CDR2 SYGVQD (reference sequence). The CDR3 adds up to 15 amino acids, both ends counted.

This clonotype was found many times. The rearrangement joins TRBV12-5 to TRBJ2-3, with 8 bases lining up with TRBD1. Germline V gives CDR1 LGHNT, CDR2 FRNRAP. The length of the CDR3 is 18 residues. V lost 0 bases, J lost 4 bases, and 12 bases stayed unmatched. Written as DNA, the CDR3 is TGTGCTAGTGGTTTGGTACTGGGAGACAGGGGATCTGCAGATACGCAGTATTTT. Its translation is CASGLVLGDRGSADTQYF.